Sequencing of this T cell receptor (beta chain) was carried out in a study of T cells after yellow fever vaccination (dated by TCRdb to between 2018 and 2021). Regarding the research as a whole: Libraries from fractions with low cell numbers were prepared with the SMART-Seq v4 Ultra Low Input RNA kit. The cohort comprised two healthy male donors, one aged 18 to 30 and one aged 30 to 40 years. Bulk TCR alpha and beta repertoires were sequenced longitudinally to track T-cell clones before and after primary and booster YFV17D yellow fever vaccination. Bulk PBMC replicates and cell subsets were isolated from blood drawn at multiple timepoints before and after both primary and secondary immunization. On the study overall, not on this receptor specifically: The secondary T-cell response was weaker than the primary response but faster, peaking on day 5 instead of day 15. Only two donors were included in the study, so the extent to which the findings can be generalized is limited. After the booster, most clones that had expanded after primary vaccination were detected again (almost 97% of CD4 and around nine tenths of CD8), suggesting broad maintenance of memory. Because abundant contaminating clonotypes from the bulk population could be contained in FACS-sorted repertoires, computational filtering was required. A small fraction of clonotypes showed up in both the CD4 and CD8 compartments, probably as a result of convergent recombination.

The treatment or condition label on this specimen signifies: live attenuated yellow fever vaccine strain. PBMCs were isolated from peripheral blood using a standard Ficoll-Paque protocol. Dynabeads CD4 and CD8 positive selection kits were used to isolate the CD4 and CD8 T-cell fractions. RNA was extracted with TriZol from bulk PBMCs, CD4 and CD8 fractions, and dextramer-positive and dextramer-negative fractions. CDR1 and CDR2 are drawn from the germline V gene: LGHNA, YSLEER. Taken from cysteine to phenylalanine, the CDR3 has 15 residues. The entry retains the CDR3 DNA only, 45 bases that are in frame from base 1. Deletion took 1 base off V and 7 bases off J, with a span of 16 bases between the germline ends. TCR cDNA was synthesized by 5'RACE template switching, through which a universal primer site and unique molecular identifiers were introduced. Priming of cDNA synthesis was performed from both the TCR alpha and TCR beta constant segments. Library amplification involved two PCR steps, and the second step added sample barcodes and sequencing adapters. Sequencing of the libraries was done on either Illumina HiSeq 2500 (2x100 bp) or NovaSeq (2x150 bp). The study's processing was this. Demultiplexing of reads and collapsing into UMI consensus sequences were performed with MIGEC, and V(D)J alignment was carried out with MiXCR. Vaccine-responding clonotypes were defined with edgeR using replicate PBMC samples, requiring FDR below 0.01 and a log2 fold change above 5 up to day 15. CD4 or CD8 identity was assigned to each bulk clonotype according to whether the clonotype was present at higher abundance in the sequenced CD4 repertoire or the sequenced CD8 repertoire. In-frame beta chains were kept once TCRdb had trimmed the public reads at Q25 with fastp and called clones with MiXCR. Every entry covers one CDR3 protein and lists the most common genes and DNA from its rows. Clone size and V and J calls follow TCRdb, not the original study. This sample is represented by 200,000 to 300,000 distinct CDR3 sequences; around 6.7% of them were singletons. Approximately 1% of the sample is taken by the ten largest.

The table lists this clonotype with many counts. Its binding antigen is unknown. The input lacks base qualities; no much larger clone sits a single base away. Sequencing was performed on CD4+ T cells sorted from PBMCs, taken on the day of the yellow fever booster vaccination. The chain is made from TRBV4-3 and TRBJ1-1; no D gene is confidently identified. This sequence was found in a man in his thirties or forties who received the YFV17D yellow fever vaccine. The CDR3 protein is CASSQGFSTLDEAFF. The bases read TGCGCCAGCAGCCAAGGATTTAGTACTCTGGATGAAGCTTTCTTT.